These 28 T cell receptor beta chains share one sample of origin, sequenced in a study of T cell changes during pregnancy in multiple sclerosis. Assay used: immunoSEQ multiplex PCR; TCRdb lists only in-frame clones, some missing. The data show approximately 69,000 clones, more than 90% seen once. The sequencing here drew on peripheral blood, taken in the second trimester of pregnancy. The receptor source for this set is a female donor in good health, enrolled as a control in a pregnancy study.

In this sample, this clone turned up once. J is TRBJ1-2 and V is TRBV7-2; the D is unclear. V lost 1 base and J lost 8, with 17 bases in between. The CDR3 runs 15 residues. CDR1 SGHTA and CDR2 FQGNSA come from the germline V gene. In DNA, the CDR3 is TGTGCCAGCAGCTTAGAATGGGCCCCCCAAAGGGGCTACACCTTC. Translating gives CASSLEWAPQRGYTF.

J is TRBJ1-1 and V is TRBV29-1, with TRBD1 matching 7 bases. This CDR3 region has 14 residues. Germline lookup yields CDR1 SQVTM and CDR2 ANQGSEA. Trimming at V came to 6 bases and at J to 1 base, leaving 8 bases not matched to a gene. This CDR3 reads CSVGGDSWNTEAFF. CDR3 bases: TGCAGCGTCGGAGGGGACAGCTGGAACACTGAAGCTTTCTTT. The variable domain in full, with the rest retrieved from reference TRBV29-1 and TRBJ1-1, is SAVISQKPSRDICQRGTSLTIQCQVDSQVTMMFWYRQQPGQSLTLIATANQGSEATYESGFVIDKFPISRPNLTFSTLTVSNMSPEDSSIYLCSVGGDSWNTEAFFGQGTRLTVV.

This clone was observed once. In DNA form, the CDR3 reads TGTGCCAGCAGTTCCCCGGGACTAGGAACCTACGAGCAGTACTTC. It codes for CASSSPGLGTYEQYF. This chain joins TRBV6-5 and TRBJ2-7, with 8 bases identical to TRBD2. The CDR3 has 15 amino acids. In germline, CDR1 is MNHEY, CDR2 SVGAGI. With V trimmed by 4 bases and J by 2 bases, 7 bases remained unmatched.

This sequence joins TRBV11-2 and TRBJ2-1; 7 nucleotides align to TRBD2. Germline V gene data show CDR1 as SGHAT and CDR2 as FQNNGV. The CDR3 covers 16 residues. V gave up 2 bases and J gave up 2 bases; unmatched junction bases: 6. The CDR3, as DNA: TGTGCCAGCAGCTTAATAAGTGGACTAGCCTACAATGAGCAGTTCTTC. Its translation: CASSLISGLAYNEQFF.

The V and J genes are TRBV7-9 and TRBJ1-6; D gene uncertain. This CDR3 is 14 amino acids long. Germline V CDR1 and CDR2: SEHNR, FQNEAQ (reference sequence). V lost 5 bases and J lost 5, with 10 bases in between. The CDR3 DNA is TGTGCCAGCAGCCAATGGAGTCATAATTCACCCCTCCACTTT. It is translated as CASSQWSHNSPLHF.

J is TRBJ2-7 and V is TRBV10-3; possible D gene TRBD1, 5 bases. The ends were cut back, 0 bases at V and 4 bases at J, with 10 bases in the middle. Germline V gene sequence: CDR1 ENHRY, CDR2 SYGVKD. The CDR3 sequence is 14 residues long. The CDR3 reads CAISESRERYEQYF. In DNA, the CDR3 is TGTGCCATCAGTGAGTCCAGGGAAAGGTACGAGCAGTACTTC.

In this sample, this clone turned up a few times. This sequence joins TRBV19 and TRBJ1-1; D gene unclear. The CDR3 contains 13 residues. V was trimmed by 5 bases and J by 2 bases, leaving 9 bases between them. The V gene's germline CDR1 is LNHDA and CDR2 SQIVND (reference sequence). This CDR3 is CASSPETNTEAFF. The CDR3 DNA reads TGTGCCAGTAGTCCCGAAACTAACACTGAAGCTTTCTTT. Combining the CDR3 with reference TRBV19 and TRBJ1-1 gives the whole variable domain DGGITQSPKYLFRKEGQNVTLSCEQNLNHDAMYWYRQDPGQGLRLIYYSQIVNDFQKGDIAEGYSVSREKKESFPLTVTSAQKNPTAFYLCASSPETNTEAFFGQGTRLTVV.

This CDR3 reads CASTTGFGQPQHF. CDR3 DNA: TGTGCCAGTACTACAGGGTTCGGTCAGCCCCAGCATTTT. The chain has TRBV19 and TRBJ1-5, with TRBD1 as a possible D gene (6 bases). V gave up 7 bases and J gave up 6 bases, with 13 bases separating them. The CDR3 runs 13 residues. Per germline, CDR1 LNHDA and CDR2 SQIVND (reference sequence).

The V gene is TRBV10-2, the J gene TRBJ1-4; 9 nucleotides match TRBD1. The CDR3 is 14 residues long. CDR1 WSHSY and CDR2 SAAADI come from the germline V gene. Trimming removed 6 bases from V and 7 bases from J; junction bases left unmatched: 6. The DNA of the CDR3 is TGCGCCAGCAGAACAGGGGGCGGAGGTGAAAAACTGTTTTTT. This codes for CASRTGGGGEKLFF.

This chain connects TRBV4-2 to TRBJ2-7, with 11 bases aligning to TRBD2. This CDR3 is 16 amino acids long. V lost 3 bases, J lost 3 bases, and 7 bases stayed unmatched. CDR1 is LGHNA, CDR2 YNFKEQ, per germline. The CDR3 sequence: CASSHLSGGVYYEQYF. CDR3 nucleotides: TGTGCCAGCAGCCATCTTAGCGGGGGGGTATACTACGAGCAGTACTTC.

This clone was observed a few times. The CDR3 DNA sequence: TGTGCCAGTAGCGACCCTCAGGGGGGAGGTTCACCCCTCCACTTT. Encoded protein: CASSDPQGGGSPLHF. This chain joins TRBV19 and TRBJ1-6, with 7 bases identical to TRBD1. Germline V CDR1 and CDR2: LNHDA, SQIVND (reference sequence). V trimming: 6 bases; J trimming: 9 bases; junction bases outside the gene matches: 11. This CDR3 region has 15 residues.

This chain connects TRBV27 to TRBJ1-1; the D is unclear. Trimming removed 3 bases at V and 4 bases at J, with 12 bases between. Germline lookup yields CDR1 MNHEY and CDR2 SMNVEV (reference sequence). This CDR3 is built from 14 residues. The CDR3 nucleotides are TGTGCCAGCAGTTTGAGGAGAGTGGGCACTGAAGCTTTCTTT. Translation gives CASSLRRVGTEAFF.

This clone has a single count. The chain links TRBV11-2 to TRBJ1-3; no clear D gene. CDR3 length equals 17 residues. The V end was cut by 3 bases, the J end by 0 bases, with 15 bases between. Per the germline V gene, CDR1 is SGHAT and CDR2 is FQNNGV. In DNA form, the CDR3 reads TGTGCCAGCAGCTTCACACCGAGCAGGCACTCTGGAAACACCATATATTTT. It translates to CASSFTPSRHSGNTIYF.

The V gene is TRBV7-3, the J gene TRBJ2-2; 7 nucleotides match TRBD1. The CDR3 has 13 amino acids. CDR1 is SGHTA, CDR2 FQGTGA, per germline. The trim removed 5 bases at V and 7 bases at J, leaving 4 bases unmatched. CDR3: CASSLTGSGELFF. The CDR3 coding sequence is TGTGCCAGCAGCCTGACAGGGAGCGGGGAGCTGTTTTTT.

A remark on this clone: Germline is not matched at one junction end, which may reflect a read error. CDR3 bases: TGTGCTAGCAGCCTCTCCGGGAAAGGGCAAGAGACCCAGTACTTC. Protein sequence: CASSLSGKGQETQYF. This chain connects TRBV7-7 to TRBJ2-5, with D perhaps matching TRBD2 (5 bases). This CDR3 is built from 15 residues. Germline V lookup: CDR1 SSHAT, CDR2 FNYEAQ (reference sequence).

The J gene is TRBJ1-5, the V gene TRBV19; D might be TRBD1 (6 bases). Germline V gives CDR1 LNHDA, CDR2 SQIVND (reference sequence). The CDR3 consists of 13 residues. V was cut by 9 bases and J by 2 bases, with 11 bases left in between. CDR3 DNA sequence: TGTGCCAGCGACAGGATTGGCAATCAGCCCCAGCATTTT. This encodes CASDRIGNQPQHF.

J is TRBJ2-4 and V is TRBV9, with TRBD2 matching over 12 bases. The CDR3 sequence is 19 residues long. Trimming took 0 bases from V and 3 from J; bases not matched to a gene: 10. Germline V gene lookup returns CDR1 SGDLS and CDR2 YYNGEE. CDR3 nucleotides: TGTGCCAGCAGCGTAGGGGCTAGCGGGGGGGCCCCCGGCAAAAACATTCAGTACTTC. This encodes CASSVGASGGAPGKNIQYF. The complete variable domain, with remaining parts taken from reference TRBV9 and TRBJ2-4, reads DSGVTQTPKHLITATGQRVTLRCSPRSGDLSVYWYQQSLDQGLQFLIQYYNGEERAKGNILERFSAQQFPDLHSELNLSSLELGDSALYFCASSVGASGGAPGKNIQYFGAGTRLSVL.

The V call is TRBV29-1, the J call TRBJ2-3; D unresolved. V lost 0 bases and J 8 bases, leaving 12 bases between the germline ends. This CDR3 has 13 residues. CDR1 and CDR2 (germline): SQVTM, ANQGSEA. CDR3 coding DNA: TGCAGCGTTGAAGACTGGCTCCAAATTACGCAGTATTTT. Encoded protein: CSVEDWLQITQYF.

The V call is TRBV18, the J call TRBJ1-4, with D unresolved. Per the germline V gene, CDR1 is KGHSH and CDR2 is LQKENI. The CDR3 has 13 amino acids. The V end lost 6 bases, the J end lost 0 bases, and 5 bases lay between the germline ends. The chain's CDR3 is CASSRATNEKLFF. The CDR3 DNA sequence: TGTGCCAGCTCCCGGGCAACTAATGAAAAACTGTTTTTT.

The J gene is TRBJ1-6, the V gene TRBV14; D perhaps matches TRBD1 (5 bases). The CDR3 covers 13 residues. Germline assignment: CDR1 SGHDN and CDR2 FVKESK. Trimming removed 5 bases from V and 7 bases from J, with 9 bases in between. CDR3: CASSGHRNSPLHF. CDR3 nucleotides: TGTGCCAGCAGCGGGCACAGGAATTCACCCCTCCACTTT.

The chain employs TRBV29-1 and TRBJ2-7; 9 bases are a match to TRBD1. The CDR3 has 14 residues. J lost 2 bases, V lost 5 bases, and 7 bases had no gene match. The germline CDR1 and CDR2 sequences are SQVTM and ANQGSEA. This CDR3 is CSVLGTGRPYEQYF. DNA of the CDR3: TGCAGCGTTCTCGGGACAGGGCGACCCTACGAGCAGTACTTC.

Worth noting for this clone: This CDR3 fails to terminate in the conserved phenylalanine or tryptophan, so it likely reflects a read error. The DNA is left out, because the CDR3 cannot be placed on it with certainty; the CDR3 is given as TCRdb lists it. The J gene is TRBJ1-5, the V gene TRBV21-1. TRBV21-1 represents a pseudogene. The CDR3 is 9 residues long, ends included. CDR3: CAPRVAGPL.

The V and J genes are TRBV7-2 and TRBJ1-6; possibly TRBD1 for D (6 bases). The CDR3 runs to 17 residues. CDR1 and CDR2 (germline): SGHTA, FQGNSA. Trimming stripped 5 bases from V and 0 bases from J, with 14 bases between. In DNA form, the CDR3 reads TGTGCCAGCAGCCCCAGTGGACAGTCCTCCTATAATTCACCCCTCCACTTT. This gives the protein CASSPSGQSSYNSPLHF. The full variable domain, rest sourced from reference TRBV7-2 and TRBJ1-6, is GAGVSQSPSNKVTEKGKDVELRCDPISGHTALYWYRQSLGQGLEFLIYFQGNSAPDKSGLPSDRFSAERTGGSVSTLTIQRTQQEDSAVYLCASSPSGQSSYNSPLHFGNGTRLTVT.

This clone showed up just once. The chain combines TRBV7-8 with TRBJ2-3; TRBD2 aligns across 15 bases. CDR3 size: 19 residues. Germline CDR1 is SGHVS and CDR2 is FQNEAQ. After removal of 5 bases from V and 4 bases from J, the junction contained 13 bases not matched to a gene. The CDR3 region is CASSLTGGLAGGPSDTQYF. The CDR3 bases are TGTGCCAGCAGCCTGACAGGAGGACTAGCGGGGGGGCCCTCAGATACGCAGTATTTT. The whole variable domain, filled in from reference TRBV7-8 and TRBJ2-3, reads GAGVSQSPRYKVAKRGQDVALRCDPISGHVSLFWYQQALGQGPEFLTYFQNEAQLDKSGLPSDRFFAERPEGSVSTLKIQRTQQEDSAVYLCASSLTGGLAGGPSDTQYFGPGTRLTVL.

CDR3 in amino acids: CASSRGQNQPQHF. The CDR3 DNA sequence: TGTGCCAGCAGCCGGGGACAGAATCAGCCCCAGCATTTT. This chain uses TRBV7-9 with TRBJ1-5; TRBD1 aligns across 7 bases. The CDR3 has 13 amino acids. CDR1 is SEHNR, CDR2 FQNEAQ, per germline (reference sequence). V lost 5 bases to trimming and J lost 4 bases; unmatched junction nucleotides: 2.

V and J are TRBV6-6 and TRBJ2-1; possible D gene TRBD2, 6 bases. This CDR3 region has 15 residues. Trimming removed 5 bases at V and 2 bases at J, with 13 bases between. Germline V lookup: CDR1 MNHNY, CDR2 SVGAGI (reference sequence). DNA of the CDR3: TGTGCCAGCAGTGTAATGGGAGGCACCTACAATGAGCAGTTCTTC. This gives the protein CASSVMGGTYNEQFF.

The chain combines TRBV27 with TRBJ2-1; 7 bases line up with TRBD1. V lost 8 bases, J lost 0 bases, and 10 bases stayed unmatched. The CDR3 is made up of 16 amino acids. Per germline, CDR1 MNHEY and CDR2 SMNVEV (reference sequence). The CDR3 loop reads CASAKQGVSSYNEQFF. As DNA, the CDR3 is TGTGCCAGCGCAAAGCAGGGGGTGAGCTCCTACAATGAGCAGTTCTTC.

The table lists this clone with a count of one. CDR3 amino acids: CASSQPRQGAYEQYF. CDR3 sequence (DNA): TGTGCCAGCAGCCAGCCCCGACAGGGAGCCTACGAGCAGTACTTC. The chain employs TRBV16 and TRBJ2-7, with 7 bases identical to TRBD1. CDR1 and CDR2 from the germline V gene are KGHSY and FQNENV. The trim removed 3 bases at V and 2 bases at J, leaving 7 bases unmatched. The CDR3 runs 15 residues.